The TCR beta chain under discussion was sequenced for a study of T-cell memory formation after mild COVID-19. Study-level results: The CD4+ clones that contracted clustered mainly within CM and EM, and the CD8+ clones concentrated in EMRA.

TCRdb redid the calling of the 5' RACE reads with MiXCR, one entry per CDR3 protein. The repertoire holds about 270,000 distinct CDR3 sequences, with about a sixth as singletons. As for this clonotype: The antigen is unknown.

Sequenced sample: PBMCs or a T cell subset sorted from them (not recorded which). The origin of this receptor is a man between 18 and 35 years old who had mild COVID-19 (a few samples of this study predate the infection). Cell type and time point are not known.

The CDR3 nucleotides read TGTGCCAGCAGTTATGACGGGACAGTTTTTAATCAGCCCCAGCATTTT. Translated, it gives CASSYDGTVFNQPQHF. V usage is TRBV6-2 or TRBV6-3 and J usage is TRBJ1-5; 7 bases match TRBD1. The CDR3 has 16 amino acids. Germline CDR1 and CDR2: MNHEY and SVGEGT. V was pared by 3 bases and J by 4 bases, with 9 bases of the junction left unmatched.